This T cell receptor beta chain came from a study of Tregs in tolerant kidney transplant recipients. Assay: immunoSEQ multiplex PCR; the TCRdb copy retains only in-frame clones and omits some. The repertoire includes 120,000 or so clones, roughly 93% of them detected once, and roughly 0.63% sits in the top ten. On this clone itself: What it recognizes is unknown.

CD4+CD25+CD127- Tregs, CD4+CD25- non-Tregs, CD4 and CD8 cells were sorted. CDR3 length equals 11 residues. Per the germline V gene, CDR1 is DFQATT and CDR2 is SNEGSKA (reference sequence). V was pared by 1 base and J by 4 bases, with 5 bases between. Broader study findings: Tregs expanded with activated donor B cells seemed most donor-specific.

The source material was CD4+ T cells from blood. The sequence was obtained from a human donor in good health. The chain carries TRBV20-1 and TRBJ2-7; D is undetermined. For the CDR3, the DNA is TGCAGTGCTAGAGTGCCATACGAGCAGTACTTC. It yields the protein CSARVPYEQYF.